The 2 T cell receptor beta chains presented below share a single source sample, sequenced in a study of blood T cell repertoires in COVID-19 (dated by TCRdb to the early 2020s). The receptor library was made with the immunoSEQ multiplex PCR assay. As stored in TCRdb, this immuneACCESS dataset retains in-frame rearrangements with V and J assigned. A fraction of the clones does not appear; measured against another copy, unresolved V genes explain less than half of the discrepancy, and the remainder lacks a known reason. The sample profile shows 200,000 to 300,000 clones; roughly 90% of them were found once. The top ten clones comprise about 7% of the sample. The specimen was peripheral blood. The source is a man in his 60s who had recovered from COVID-19.

The chain links TRBV4-1 to TRBJ2-3, with D possibly being TRBD2 (5 bases). The CDR3 sequence is 15 residues long. V shed 1 base and J shed 6 bases, with 14 bases lying between them. The germline gives CDR1 MGHRA, CDR2 YSYEKL. This chain's CDR3 is CASSQVRLATDTQYF. CDR3 DNA sequence: TGCGCCAGCAGCCAAGTTCGGCTAGCTACGGATACGCAGTATTTT.

This clone has a single count. The chain couples TRBV5-6 to TRBJ2-1; 7 bases match TRBD2. The CDR3 has 16 amino acids. Germline trimming cut 2 bases from V and 1 base from J; bases unmatched to any gene: 6. The germline V gene has CDR1 SGHDT and CDR2 YYEEEE. This chain's CDR3 is CASSFSSGGSYNEQFF. As DNA, the CDR3 is TGTGCCAGCAGCTTTAGCTCCGGGGGGTCCTACAATGAGCAGTTCTTC.